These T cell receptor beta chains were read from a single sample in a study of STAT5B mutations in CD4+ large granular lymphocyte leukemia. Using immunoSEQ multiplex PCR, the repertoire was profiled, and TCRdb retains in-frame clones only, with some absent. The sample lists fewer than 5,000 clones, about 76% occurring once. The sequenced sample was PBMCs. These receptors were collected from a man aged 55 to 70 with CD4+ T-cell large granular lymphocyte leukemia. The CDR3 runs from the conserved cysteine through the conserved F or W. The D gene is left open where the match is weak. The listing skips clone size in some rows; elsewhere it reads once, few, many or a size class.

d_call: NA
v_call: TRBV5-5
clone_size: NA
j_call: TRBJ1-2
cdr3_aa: CASSLGLAEANYGYTF
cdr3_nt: TGTGCCAGCAGCTTGGGATTGGCTGAGGCTAACTATGGCTACACCTTC

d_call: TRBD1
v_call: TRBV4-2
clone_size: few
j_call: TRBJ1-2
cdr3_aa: CASSPNKGQHYGYTF
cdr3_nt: TGTGCCAGCAGCCCGAACAAGGGACAGCACTATGGCTACACCTTC

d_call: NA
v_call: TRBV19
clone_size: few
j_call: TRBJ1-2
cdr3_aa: CASSVVMGGDYGYTF
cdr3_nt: TGTGCCAGTAGTGTCGTGATGGGGGGCGACTATGGCTACACCTTC

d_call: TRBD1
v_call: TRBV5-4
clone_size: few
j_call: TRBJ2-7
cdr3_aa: CASSPSDRVEQYF
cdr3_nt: TGTGCCAGCAGCCCGTCTGACAGGGTCGAGCAGTACTTC

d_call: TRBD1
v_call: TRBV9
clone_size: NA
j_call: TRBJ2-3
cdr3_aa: CASSAGQILDTQYF
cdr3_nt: TGTGCCAGCAGCGCGGGACAGATCCTAGATACGCAGTATTTT

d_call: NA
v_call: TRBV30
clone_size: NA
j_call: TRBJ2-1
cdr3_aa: CAWSVAGYLKNEQFF
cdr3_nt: TGTGCCTGGAGTGTTGCAGGGTACCTTAAGAATGAGCAGTTCTTC

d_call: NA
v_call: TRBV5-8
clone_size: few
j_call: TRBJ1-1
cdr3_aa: CASSPDSWGDTEAFF
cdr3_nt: TGTGCCAGCAGCCCTGACAGCTGGGGGGACACTGAAGCTTTCTTT

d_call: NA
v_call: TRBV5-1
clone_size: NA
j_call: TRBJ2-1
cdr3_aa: CASSWGPPNPLNEQFF
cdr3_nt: TGCGCCAGCAGCTGGGGTCCACCAAACCCCCTCAATGAGCAGTTCTTC

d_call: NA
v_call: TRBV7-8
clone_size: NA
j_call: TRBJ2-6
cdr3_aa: CASSLAGLSGANVLTF
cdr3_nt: TGTGCCAGCAGCTTAGCGGGCCTATCTGGGGCCAACGTCCTGACTTTC

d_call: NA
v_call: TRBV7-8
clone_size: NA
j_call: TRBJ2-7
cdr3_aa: CASGADLTYEQYF
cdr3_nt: TGTGCCAGCGGGGCGGATTTGACCTACGAGCAGTACTTC

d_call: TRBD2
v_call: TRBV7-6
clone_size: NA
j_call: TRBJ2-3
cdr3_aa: CASSGSGGTDTQYF
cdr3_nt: TGTGCCAGCAGCGGTAGCGGGGGCACAGATACGCAGTATTTT

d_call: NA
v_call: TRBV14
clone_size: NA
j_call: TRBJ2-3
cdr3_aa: CASSQRHTDTQYF
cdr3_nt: TGTGCCAGCAGCCAAAGACACACAGATACGCAGTATTTT

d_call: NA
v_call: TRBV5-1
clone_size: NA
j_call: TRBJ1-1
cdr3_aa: CASIGVNTEAFF
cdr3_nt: TGCGCCAGCATAGGGGTTAACACTGAAGCTTTCTTT

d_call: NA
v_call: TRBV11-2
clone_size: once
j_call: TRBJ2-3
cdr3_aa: CASSRKLWSEYDTQYF
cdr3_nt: TGTGCCAGCAGTCGAAAACTCTGGTCGGAGTACGATACGCAGTATTTT

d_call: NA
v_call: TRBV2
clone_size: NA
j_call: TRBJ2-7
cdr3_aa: CASSEARQARVYF
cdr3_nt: TGTGCCAGCAGTGAAGCGCGGCAGGCCAGGGTGTACTTC

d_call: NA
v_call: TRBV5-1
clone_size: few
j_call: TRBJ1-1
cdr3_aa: CASSLDRGLHTEAFF
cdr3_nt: TGCGCCAGCAGCTTGGATCGGGGGCTTCACACTGAAGCTTTCTTT

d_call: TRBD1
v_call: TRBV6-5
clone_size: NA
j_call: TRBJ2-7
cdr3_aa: CASSIGTGSYEQYF
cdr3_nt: TGTGCCAGCAGTATCGGGACAGGGTCGTACGAGCAGTACTTC

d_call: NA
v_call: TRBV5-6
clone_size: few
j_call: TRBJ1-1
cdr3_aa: CASSLGTEAFF
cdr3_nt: TGTGCCAGCAGCTTGGGCACTGAAGCTTTCTTT

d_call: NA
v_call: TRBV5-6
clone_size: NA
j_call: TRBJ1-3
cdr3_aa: CASSLGPGGNTIYF
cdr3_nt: TGTGCCAGCAGCTTGGGCCCCGGTGGAAACACCATATATTTT

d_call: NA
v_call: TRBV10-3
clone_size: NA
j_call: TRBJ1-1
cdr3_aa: CAIREDSLNTEAFF
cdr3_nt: TGTGCCATCAGGGAGGACAGCTTGAACACTGAAGCTTTCTTT

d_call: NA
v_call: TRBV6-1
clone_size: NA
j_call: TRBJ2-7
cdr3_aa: CASSEGGSTTYEQYF
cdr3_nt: TGTGCCAGCAGTGAAGGTGGCAGCACCACCTACGAGCAGTACTTC

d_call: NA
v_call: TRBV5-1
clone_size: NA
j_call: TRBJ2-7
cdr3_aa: CASSPRADAADEQYF
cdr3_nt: TGCGCCAGCAGCCCCAGAGCGGACGCCGCCGACGAGCAGTACTTC

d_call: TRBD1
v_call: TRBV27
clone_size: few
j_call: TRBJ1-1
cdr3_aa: CASSVSQGGGTEAFF
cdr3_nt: TGTGCCAGCAGTGTATCCCAGGGGGGCGGAACTGAAGCTTTCTTT

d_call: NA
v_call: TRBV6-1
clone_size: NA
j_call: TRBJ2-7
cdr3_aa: CASSERGSWGEQYF
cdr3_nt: TGTGCCAGCAGTGAAAGGGGCAGCTGGGGCGAGCAGTACTTC

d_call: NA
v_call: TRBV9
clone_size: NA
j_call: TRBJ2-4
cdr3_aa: CASSVEGYGAKNIQYF
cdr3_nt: TGTGCCAGCAGCGTAGAAGGGTATGGGGCCAAAAACATTCAGTACTTC

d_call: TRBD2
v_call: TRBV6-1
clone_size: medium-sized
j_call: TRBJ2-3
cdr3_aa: CASSEFLEAGRDTQYF
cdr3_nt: TGTGCCAGCAGTGAATTCTTGGAAGCGGGGAGGGATACGCAGTATTTT

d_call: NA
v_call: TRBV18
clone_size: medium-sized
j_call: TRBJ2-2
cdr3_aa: CATSRPEGTGELFF
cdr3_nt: TGTGCCACTTCCCGGCCCGAGGGGACCGGGGAGCTGTTTTTT

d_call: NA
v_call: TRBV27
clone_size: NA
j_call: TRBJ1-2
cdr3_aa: CASSPLMVNRINGYTF
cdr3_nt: TGTGCCAGCAGTCCGCTAATGGTCAATAGAATAAATGGCTACACCTTC

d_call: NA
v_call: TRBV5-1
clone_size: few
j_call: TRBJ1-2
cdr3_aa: CASSSQEIYGYTF
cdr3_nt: TGTGCCAGCAGCTCTCAGGAGATCTATGGCTACACCTTC

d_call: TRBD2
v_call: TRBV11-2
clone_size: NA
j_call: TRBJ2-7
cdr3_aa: CASSLDFGGRSYEQYF
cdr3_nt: TGTGCCAGCAGCTTAGATTTCGGGGGGAGATCCTACGAGCAGTACTTC

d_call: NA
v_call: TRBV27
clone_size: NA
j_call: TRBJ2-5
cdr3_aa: CASSFREKGETQYF
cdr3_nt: TGTGCCAGCAGTTTTCGGGAGAAGGGTGAGACCCAGTACTTC

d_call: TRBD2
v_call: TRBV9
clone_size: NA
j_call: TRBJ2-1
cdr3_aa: CASSARIDASGGVYNEQFF
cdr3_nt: TGTGCCAGCAGCGCCCGTATCGATGCTAGCGGGGGGGTCTACAATGAGCAGTTCTTC

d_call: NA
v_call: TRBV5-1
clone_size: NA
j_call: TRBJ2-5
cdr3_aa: CASSLVRGAQETQYF
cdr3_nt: TGCGCCAGCAGCTTGGTTAGGGGGGCCCAAGAGACCCAGTACTTC

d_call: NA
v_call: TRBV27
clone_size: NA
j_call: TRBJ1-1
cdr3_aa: CASSLLGDSLNTEAFF
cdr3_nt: TGTGCCAGCAGTTTACTAGGGGATTCCCTAAACACTGAAGCTTTCTTT

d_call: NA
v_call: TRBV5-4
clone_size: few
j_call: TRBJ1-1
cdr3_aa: CASSFQRGTEAFF
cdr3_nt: TGTGCCAGCAGCTTCCAACGGGGGACTGAAGCTTTCTTT

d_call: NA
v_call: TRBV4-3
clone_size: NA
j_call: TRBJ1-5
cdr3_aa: CASSQDAWDGNQPQHF
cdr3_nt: TGCGCCAGCAGCCAAGATGCGTGGGACGGCAATCAGCCCCAGCATTTT

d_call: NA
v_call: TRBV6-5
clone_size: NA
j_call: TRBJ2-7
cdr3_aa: CASSPSGTASYEQYF
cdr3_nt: TGTGCCAGCAGTCCCTCCGGGACGGCCTCCTACGAGCAGTACTTC

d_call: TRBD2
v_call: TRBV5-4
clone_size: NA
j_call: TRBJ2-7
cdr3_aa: CASSPGLAGSYEQYF
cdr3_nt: TGTGCCAGCAGCCCAGGACTAGCGGGGTCCTACGAGCAGTACTTC

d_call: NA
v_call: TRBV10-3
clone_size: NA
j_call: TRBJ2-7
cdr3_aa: CAISEAESYEQYF
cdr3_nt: TGTGCCATCAGTGAGGCGGAATCCTACGAGCAGTACTTC

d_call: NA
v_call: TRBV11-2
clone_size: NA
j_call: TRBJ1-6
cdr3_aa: CASKPDGGLTSYNSPLHF
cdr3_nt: TGTGCCAGCAAACCCGACGGGGGATTAACCTCCTATAATTCACCCCTCCACTTT

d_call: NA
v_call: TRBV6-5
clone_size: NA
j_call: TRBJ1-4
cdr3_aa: CASSFLGSGAVEKLFF
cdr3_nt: TGTGCCAGCAGTTTTTTAGGTTCGGGGGCGGTTGAAAAACTGTTTTTT

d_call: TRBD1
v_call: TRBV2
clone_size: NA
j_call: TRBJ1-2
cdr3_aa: CASITGVGYTF
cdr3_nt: TGTGCCAGCATTACAGGGGTCGGCTACACCTTC

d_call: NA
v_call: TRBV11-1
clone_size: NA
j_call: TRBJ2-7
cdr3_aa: CASSLFRHPYF
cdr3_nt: TGTGCCAGCAGCTTATTTAGGCATCCGTACTTC

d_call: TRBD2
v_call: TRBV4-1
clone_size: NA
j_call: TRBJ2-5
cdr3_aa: CASSPSGGLNQETQYF
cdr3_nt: TGCGCCAGCAGCCCTAGCGGAGGCCTAAATCAAGAGACCCAGTACTTC

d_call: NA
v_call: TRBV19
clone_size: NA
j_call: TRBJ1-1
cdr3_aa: CASSTYEGTEAFF
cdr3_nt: TGTGCCAGTAGTACATATGAGGGCACTGAAGCTTTCTTT

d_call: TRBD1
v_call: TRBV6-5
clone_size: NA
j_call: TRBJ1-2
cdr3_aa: CASSYRQGSYGYTF
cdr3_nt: TGTGCCAGCAGTTACCGACAGGGGTCCTATGGCTACACCTTC

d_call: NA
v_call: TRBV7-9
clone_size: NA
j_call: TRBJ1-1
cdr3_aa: CASSSNTEAFF
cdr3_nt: TGTGCCAGCAGCTCGAACACTGAAGCTTTCTTT

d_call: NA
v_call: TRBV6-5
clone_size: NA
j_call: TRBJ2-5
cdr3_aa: CASRGLSETQYF
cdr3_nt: TGTGCCAGCAGGGGGTTGAGCGAGACCCAGTACTTC

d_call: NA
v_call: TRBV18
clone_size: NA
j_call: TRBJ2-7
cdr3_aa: CASSSSYEQYF
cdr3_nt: TGTGCCAGCTCGTCCTCCTACGAGCAGTACTTC